The present T cell receptor beta chain was sequenced within a study of T cells in Graves' hyperthyroidism and ophthalmopathy. Whole-study context: The blood sample was taken at first diagnosis, before treatment began. Study-wide findings and caveats: Blood held most thyroid clonotypes expanded above 0.001 frequency.

Patients were aged 18 to 65, had disease duration under 2 months, and had newly diagnosed hyperthyroidism. Trimming took 3 bases from V and 10 from J, leaving 12 bases between them. The length of the CDR3 is 12 residues. Germline CDR1 and CDR2: SGHAT and FQNNGV. RNA transcripts gave rise to amplified TCR beta CDR3 regions. Initially, a first-round RT-PCR of the TCR CDR3 employed the HTBI primer set. One entry per CDR3 protein results from TCRdb running MiXCR on the multiplex PCR reads. The sample holds some 510,000 distinct CDR3 sequences, around 21% seen once. This clonotype was seen ten or more times. The antigen is undetermined.

V is TRBV11-2 and J is TRBJ1-1; perhaps TRBD1 as D (6 bases). The clonotype comes from a man younger than 35 with Graves' hyperthyroidism. The material sequenced was blood. The CDR3 loop is CASSLGGWGAFF. CDR3 bases: TGTGCCAGCAGCTTGGGGGGCTGGGGAGCTTTCTTT.